This T cell receptor beta chain was retrieved from a study of CD8+ T cells in alopecia areata. Overall study context: Treatment of the treated patients consisted of oral tofacitinib, 5 to 10 mg twice daily.

Whole-study findings and limits: Amid tofacitinib therapy, many expanded lesional clones stayed present in scalp and blood.

As regards this clone: Its cognate antigen is unknown.

cDNA serving as the sequencing template came from extracted, reverse transcribed RNA. TCRdb's copy holds only in-frame clones and misses some; the assay was immunoSEQ multiplex PCR. The table records 170,000 or so clones, under 60% of them present only once. The treatment is: oral pan-JAK inhibitor, 5-10 mg twice daily. Alopecia areata patients gave lesional scalp punch biopsies and peripheral blood samples. This clonotype originated in a human donor with alopecia areata. This specimen was CD8+ T cells sorted from blood, taken at week 24, from a patient treated with tofacitinib.

The CDR3 loop is CASSNDPSSYNEQFF. The CDR3 DNA reads as TGTGCCAGCAGTAACGACCCTAGCTCCTACAATGAGCAGTTCTTC. The chain combines TRBV7-7 with TRBJ2-1; no reliable D call. Germline CDR1 SSHAT, CDR2 FNYEAQ (reference sequence). CDR3 length: 15 amino acids. Trimming took off 6 bases at V and 0 bases at J, with 12 bases between the two ends.